The T cell receptor beta chain under discussion was sequenced for a study of blood T cell repertoires in COVID-19. Trimming stripped 4 bases from V and 0 bases from J, with 9 bases between. Germline CDR1 SGHRS, CDR2 YFSETQ. The CDR3 loop spans 14 amino acids. Using immunoSEQ multiplex PCR, the repertoire was profiled, and TCRdb retains in-frame clones only, with some absent. The repertoire includes under 250,000 clones, roughly 80% of them detected once, and 2% to 3% sits in the top ten. The receptor was derived from a woman in her 70s with active or convalescent COVID-19. The chain combines TRBV5-1 with TRBJ2-3, with TRBD1 as a possible D gene (6 bases). Sequencing used peripheral blood. The CDR3 loop reads CASSRDKSTDTQYF. The CDR3 DNA is TGCGCCAGCAGCCGGGACAAAAGCACAGATACGCAGTATTTT.